The TCR beta chain described here comes from a study of vaccination and CD4 T cells after COVID-19. Treatment defined: roughly nine-day PBMC culture with coronavirus spike peptide pools or control peptides (ViraFEST assay). This clonotype was counted a few times. The antigen remains unidentified. The Oncomine TCR Beta short-read assay was applied to DNA of cultured CD4+ T cells. TCRdb fed the PCR reads into MiXCR, producing one record per CDR3 protein. The sample lists around 18,000 distinct CDR3 sequences, under 40% occurring once. V lost 5 bases and J 2 bases, leaving 15 bases between the germline ends. Per the germline V gene, CDR1 is DFQATT and CDR2 is SNEGSKA (reference sequence). This CDR3 contains 14 residues.

The sequenced sample was cultured CD4+ T cells from blood. The clonotype was recovered from a human donor with COVID-19. V is TRBV20-1 and J is TRBJ1-2, with D perhaps matching TRBD1 (6 bases). CDR3 sequence (DNA): TGCAGTGCTCCCCCTCGCCAGGGGAACTATGGCTACACCTTC. Translating it yields CSAPPRQGNYGYTF.